The rows below give T cell receptor beta chains drawn from one sample of a study of chemoradiotherapy in HPV16-positive cancers. Sequenced by immunoSEQ multiplex PCR; TCRdb stores in-frame clones only, minus some. Of around 20,000 clones in the sample, 73% are singletons; the top ten hold 2.6%. Sampling took place from a patient who underwent chemoradiotherapy. The receptors come from a human donor with HPV-associated anogenital cancer. CDR3s include the opening cysteine and the closing phenylalanine or tryptophan. Fields, in order: clone size, V gene, J gene, D gene, CDR3 protein, CDR3 DNA. A D gene is named only where the DNA matches it firmly. Only some rows state a clone size, as once, few, many or a class for expanded clones.

>-|TRBV7-3|TRBJ2-7|-
CASSLDGSYEQYF
TGTGCCAGCAGCTTGGACGGCTCCTACGAGCAGTACTTC
>-|TRBV9|TRBJ2-7|-
CASSVEGDRRYEQYF
TGTGCCAGTAGCGTAGAAGGGGACCGCAGATACGAGCAGTACTTC
>few|TRBV7-3|TRBJ1-2|TRBD1
CASSSSRRGPNYGYTF
TGTGCCAGCAGCTCCTCCCGGAGGGGGCCTAACTATGGCTACACCTTC
>-|TRBV5-1|TRBJ2-7|TRBD1
CASSLDPGGVRYEQYF
TGCGCCAGCAGCTTGGACCCAGGGGGCGTACGGTACGAGCAGTACTTC
>few|TRBV19|TRBJ1-2|-
CASKSRDDFYGYTF
TGTGCCAGTAAAAGCAGAGACGACTTCTATGGCTACACCTTC
>-|TRBV28|TRBJ2-3|-
CASSSTDTQYF
TGTGCCAGCAGCAGCACAGATACGCAGTATTTT
>-|TRBV7-3|TRBJ2-3|-
CASSSELGTQYF
TGTGCCAGCAGCTCCGAGTTGGGTACGCAGTATTTT
>-|TRBV14|TRBJ1-2|TRBD1
CASSQDTGQGYTF
TGTGCCAGCAGCCAAGATACGGGACAGGGCTACACCTTC
>-|TRBV7-9|TRBJ2-1|-
CASSLLSSNEQFF
TGTGCCAGCAGCTTACTTTCCAGCAATGAGCAGTTCTTC
>-|TRBV19|TRBJ1-5|-
CASSIGIGRVNQPQHF
TGTGCCAGTAGTATTGGAATCGGCAGGGTTAATCAGCCCCAGCATTTT
>-|TRBV7-6|TRBJ1-6|TRBD1
CASSLGPGGRNSPLHF
TGTGCCAGCAGCTTAGGGCCAGGGGGGCGTAATTCACCCCTCCACTTT
>few|TRBV6-5|TRBJ2-2|TRBD2
CASNLAGGGTGELFF
TGTGCCAGCAACCTAGCGGGGGGCGGGACCGGGGAGCTGTTTTTT
>-|TRBV13|TRBJ1-1|-
CASSLNAGRAEAFF
TGTGCCAGCAGCTTAAACGCAGGGAGGGCAGAAGCTTTCTTT
>few|TRBV7-2|TRBJ2-7|-
CASSFGSNEQYF
TGTGCCAGCAGCTTCGGGTCTAACGAGCAGTACTTC
>-|TRBV30|TRBJ1-3|TRBD1
CAWARDSTSGNTIYF
TGTGCCTGGGCCCGGGACAGCACCTCTGGAAACACCATATATTTT
>-|TRBV19|TRBJ1-5|-
CASSLQETGFNQPQHF
TGTGCCAGTAGTCTACAAGAGACGGGTTTCAATCAGCCCCAGCATTTT
>few|TRBV30|TRBJ1-5|-
CAWAPVGSSNQPQHF
TGTGCCTGGGCCCCCGTGGGATCTAGCAATCAGCCCCAGCATTTT
>-|TRBV6-1|TRBJ2-5|TRBD2
CASRREGLAWETQYF
TGTGCCAGCAGGAGAGAGGGACTAGCGTGGGAGACCCAGTACTTC
>few|TRBV2|TRBJ2-7|-
CASSEVGRDYEQYF
TGTGCCAGCAGTGAAGTCGGGCGGGACTACGAGCAGTACTTC
>-|TRBV4-2|TRBJ2-3|TRBD2
CASSQDRSSGREDTQYF
TGTGCCAGCAGCCAAGATAGGTCAAGCGGGAGAGAGGATACGCAGTATTTT
>-|TRBV4-1|TRBJ2-7|-
CASSRVVTPSEQYF
TGCGCCAGCAGCCGAGTAGTGACTCCGAGCGAGCAGTACTTC
>few|TRBV6-1|TRBJ2-2|-
CASSEGPHTGELFF
TGTGCCAGCAGTGAGGGCCCCCACACCGGGGAGCTGTTTTTT